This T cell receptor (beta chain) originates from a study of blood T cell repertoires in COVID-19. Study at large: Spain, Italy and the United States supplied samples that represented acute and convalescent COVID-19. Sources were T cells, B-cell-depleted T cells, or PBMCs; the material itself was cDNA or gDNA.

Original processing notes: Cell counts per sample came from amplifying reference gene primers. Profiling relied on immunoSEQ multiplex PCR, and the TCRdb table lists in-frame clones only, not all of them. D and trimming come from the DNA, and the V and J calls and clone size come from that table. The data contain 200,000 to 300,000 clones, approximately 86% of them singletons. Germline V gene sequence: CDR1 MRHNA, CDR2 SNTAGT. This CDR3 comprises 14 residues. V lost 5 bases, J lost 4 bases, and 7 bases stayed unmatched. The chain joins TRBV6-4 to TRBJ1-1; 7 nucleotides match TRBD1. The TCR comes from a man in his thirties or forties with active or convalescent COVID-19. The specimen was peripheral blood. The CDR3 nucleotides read TGTGCCAGCAGTAAGGAAGGGGGCATCACTGAAGCTTTCTTT. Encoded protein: CASSKEGGITEAFF.